Presented here are 18 T cell receptor beta chains from one specimen sequenced in a study of T cell responses to AZD1222 COVID-19 vaccine. Profiling relied on immunoSEQ multiplex PCR, and the TCRdb table lists in-frame clones only, not all of them. The data show 90,000 to 130,000 clones, about 86% seen once. The starting material was peripheral blood, obtained on day 0 of AZD1222 vaccination. Every receptor here comes from an adult in good health.

J is TRBJ2-2 and V is TRBV19; D assignment may be TRBD1 or TRBD2 (5 bases each). The V gene lost 6 bases and the J gene lost 0 bases, with 11 bases spanning the gap. The CDR3 consists of 15 residues. The germline V gene has CDR1 LNHDA and CDR2 SQIVND (reference sequence). CDR3 sequence (DNA): TGTGCCAGTAGCGGGACGGATCCGAACACCGGGGAGCTGTTTTTT. Translating it yields CASSGTDPNTGELFF.

The V and J genes are TRBV6-5 and TRBJ2-5; 13 bases fit TRBD2. Germline CDR1 reads MNHEY; CDR2 reads SVGAGI. V trimming: 10 bases; J trimming: 4 bases; junction bases outside the gene matches: 9. This CDR3 spans 15 amino acids. CDR3 sequence (DNA): TGTGCCACCTCTACTAGCGGGGGGGCGGGAGAGACCCAGTACTTC. Protein sequence: CATSTSGGAGETQYF.

V usage is TRBV19 and J usage is TRBJ2-2, with TRBD2 identical over 7 bases. Germline assignment: CDR1 LNHDA and CDR2 SQIVND (reference sequence). V dropped 0 bases and J dropped 6; count of bases not matched to a gene: 10. The CDR3 is 17 residues long. CDR3 bases: TGTGCCAGTAGTATAGATCCGTTGCGGGGAGGGTCCGGGGAGCTGTTTTTT. It encodes CASSIDPLRGGSGELFF.

In nucleotides, the CDR3 is TGTGCTAGCGGGGGGGGCCTTAAGGATGAGCAGTTCTTC. Its protein is CASGGGLKDEQFF. J is TRBJ2-1 and V is TRBV12-5; 8 bases align to TRBD2. J lost 8 bases, V lost 9 bases, and 9 bases had no gene match. Germline lookup yields CDR1 LGHNT and CDR2 FRNRAP. The CDR3 runs to 13 residues.

CDR3 loop: CASSQDSAGVSSNQPQHF. CDR3 sequence (DNA): TGCGCCAGCAGCCAAGATTCGGCGGGGGTTTCAAGCAATCAGCCCCAGCATTTT. The chain links TRBV4-1 to TRBJ1-5, with a weak D call TRBD1 (5 bases). The germline V gene encodes CDR1 MGHRA and CDR2 YSYEKL. The CDR3 runs 18 residues. V lost 0 bases to trimming and J lost 1 base, with 16 bases between them.

The chain couples TRBV10-3 to TRBJ1-2; possible D gene TRBD1, 5 bases. Germline assignment: CDR1 ENHRY and CDR2 SYGVKD. CDR3 length: 16 residues. The V and J ends lost 0 bases and 0 bases respectively, with 11 bases between them. CDR3 in amino acids: CAISESMRGANYGYTF. CDR3 sequence (DNA): TGTGCCATCAGTGAGTCGATGCGGGGGGCTAACTATGGCTACACCTTC.

This clone was counted once. A single base is all that separates this from a far larger clone, so a read error is likely. V is TRBV28 and J is TRBJ1-4; tentatively, D is TRBD1 (6 bases). CDR1 is MDHEN and CDR2 is SYDVKM in the germline V gene. The CDR3 runs 16 residues. Trimming took 6 bases from V and 2 from J, leaving 16 bases between them. The CDR3, as DNA: TGTGCCAGCAGGCACGGAGGGGGGGGGACTAATGAAAAACTGTTTTTT. Its protein product is CASRHGGGGTNEKLFF.

The rearrangement joins TRBV9 to TRBJ2-1, with TRBD2 as a possible D gene (7 bases). Germline CDR1 SGDLS, CDR2 YYNGEE. V lost 3 bases, J lost 6 bases, and 19 bases lay in between. This CDR3 has 16 residues. The CDR3 is CASSAPRGGSGNEQFF. CDR3 in DNA: TGTGCCAGCAGCGCACCAAGGGGGGGTTCGGGCAATGAGCAGTTCTTC.

The chain employs TRBV5-1 and TRBJ1-5; TRBD1 matches at 8 bases. Germline values: CDR1 SGHRS, CDR2 YFSETQ. CDR3 length equals 14 residues. V was pared by 4 bases and J by 2 bases, with 2 bases of the junction left unmatched. The CDR3 DNA follows: TGCGCCAGCAGCCAGGGGGCCGGCAATCAGCCCCAGCATTTT. Its protein product is CASSQGAGNQPQHF.

This clone was seen only once. The gene calls are TRBV7-2 and TRBJ2-1, with D perhaps matching TRBD1 (6 bases). The CDR3 runs 18 residues. Germline V CDR1 and CDR2: SGHTA, FQGNSA. Deletions cut 5 bases from V and 0 bases from J, with 20 bases between. This chain's CDR3 is CASSPQIGTPSSYNEQFF. CDR3 in DNA: TGTGCCAGCAGCCCCCAAATAGGGACACCTAGCTCCTACAATGAGCAGTTCTTC.

In this sample, this clone turned up a few times. The chain employs TRBV30 and TRBJ2-2; D is unresolved. Looked up from germline, CDR1 is GTSNPN and CDR2 is SVGIG (reference sequence). V dropped 2 bases and J dropped 3 bases, with 7 bases sitting between them. This CDR3 region has 13 residues. The CDR3 DNA reads TGTGCCTGGAGTACGCAACACACCGGGGAGCTGTTTTTT. Translation: CAWSTQHTGELFF. The complete variable domain, with remaining parts taken from reference TRBV30 and TRBJ2-2, reads SQTIHQWPATLVQPVGSPLSLECTVEGTSNPNLYWYRQAAGRGLQLLFYSVGIGQISSEVPQNLSASRPQDRQFILSSKKLLLSDSGFYLCAWSTQHTGELFFGEGSRLTVL.

The gene calls are TRBV18 and TRBJ1-3; D unclear. CDR1 is KGHSH and CDR2 is LQKENI in the germline V gene. Trimming removed 3 bases at V and 8 bases at J, with 8 bases between. The CDR3 contains 12 residues. DNA of the CDR3: TGTGCCAGCTCACCTTTCGGGGACACCATATATTTT. Translating gives CASSPFGDTIYF.

The chain employs TRBV11-3 and TRBJ1-3; weak D call: TRBD1 (6 bases). Per germline, CDR1 SGHNT and CDR2 YENEEA. The CDR3 is made up of 15 amino acids. V lost 5 bases and J lost 0, with 11 bases in between. The CDR3 DNA follows: TGTGCCAGCAGCGGACAGCCTCTCTCTGGAAACACCATATATTTT. Encoded protein: CASSGQPLSGNTIYF. The full variable domain, in which reference TRBV11-3 and TRBJ1-3 provide the parts outside the CDR3, is EAGVVQSPRYKIIEKKQPVAFWCNPISGHNTLYWYLQNLGQGPELLIRYENEEAVDDSQLPKDRFSAERLKGVDSTLKIQPAELGDSAVYLCASSGQPLSGNTIYFGEGSWLTVV.

The DNA of the CDR3 is TGTGCCAGCAGTTTATTTGCCACCCTCCCCGGGCCTGGGGCCAACGTCCTGACTTTC. This translates into CASSLFATLPGPGANVLTF. The chain is built from TRBV28 and TRBJ2-6; no definite D call. Germline loops: CDR1 MDHEN, CDR2 SYDVKM. V was shortened by 1 base and J by 2 bases, with 18 bases between the two germline ends. The CDR3 extends over 19 amino acids.

This chain links TRBV4-2 with TRBJ1-5; perhaps TRBD1 as D (5 bases). Between the trimmed V and J ends, which lost 1 base and 0 bases, there was a span of 13 bases. CDR1 is LGHNA and CDR2 is YNFKEQ in the germline V gene. This CDR3 spans 17 amino acids. Written as DNA, the CDR3 is TGTGCCAGCAGCCAAGTATCGGGGGGGATTAGCAATCAGCCCCAGCATTTT. This encodes CASSQVSGGISNQPQHF.

This rearrangement joins TRBV4-3 to TRBJ2-3; tentatively, D is TRBD2 (5 bases). CDR1 is LGHNA and CDR2 is YSLEER in the germline V gene. The CDR3 has 14 amino acids. The V end was cut by 3 bases, the J end by 6 bases, with 13 bases between. Here the CDR3 reads CASSQGGPGDTQYF. CDR3 nucleotide sequence: TGCGCCAGCAGCCAGGGTGGACCGGGGGATACGCAGTATTTT.

The chain joins TRBV3-1 (or the pseudogene TRBV3-2) to TRBJ1-6, with D uncertain. Trimming left V 7 bases short and J 6 bases short, with 7 bases between. The CDR3 has 12 residues. Germline CDR1 is LGHDT and CDR2 is YNNKEL (reference sequence). The CDR3 bases are TGTGCCAGCAAGCACGGTAATTCACCCCTCCACTTT. Encoded protein: CASKHGNSPLHF.

This chain joins TRBV4-1 and TRBJ1-1; D ambiguous. CDR1 is MGHRA, CDR2 YSYEKL, per germline. This CDR3 comprises 16 residues. Trimming shortened V by 4 bases and J by 1 base, and 16 bases separated the two germline ends. CDR3 bases: TGCGCCAGCAGCCCAGGCGGTCGGTACCCGAACACTGAAGCTTTCTTT. This encodes CASSPGGRYPNTEAFF.